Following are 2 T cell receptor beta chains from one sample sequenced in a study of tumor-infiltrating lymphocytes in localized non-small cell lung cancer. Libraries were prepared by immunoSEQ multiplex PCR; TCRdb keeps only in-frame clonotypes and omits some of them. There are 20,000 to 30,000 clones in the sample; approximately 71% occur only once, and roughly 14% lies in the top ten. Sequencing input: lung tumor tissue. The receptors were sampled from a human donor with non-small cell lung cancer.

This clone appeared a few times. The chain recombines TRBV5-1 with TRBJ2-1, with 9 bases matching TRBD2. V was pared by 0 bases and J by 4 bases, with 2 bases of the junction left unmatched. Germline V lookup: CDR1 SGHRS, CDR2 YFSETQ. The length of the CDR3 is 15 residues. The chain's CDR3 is CASSLVAGGYNEQFF. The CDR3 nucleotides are TGCGCCAGCAGCTTGGTTGCGGGAGGGTACAATGAGCAGTTCTTC.

The CDR3 nucleotides are TGCAGTGCGACGGGACGCCACGAGCAGTACTTC. Protein: CSATGRHEQYF. V and J are TRBV20-1 and TRBJ2-7; possibly TRBD1 or TRBD2 for D (5 bases each). With 6 bases removed from V and 5 bases from J, the gap between germline ends came to 11 bases. Germline CDR1 reads DFQATT; CDR2 reads SNEGSKA (reference sequence). CDR3 length: 11 residues.